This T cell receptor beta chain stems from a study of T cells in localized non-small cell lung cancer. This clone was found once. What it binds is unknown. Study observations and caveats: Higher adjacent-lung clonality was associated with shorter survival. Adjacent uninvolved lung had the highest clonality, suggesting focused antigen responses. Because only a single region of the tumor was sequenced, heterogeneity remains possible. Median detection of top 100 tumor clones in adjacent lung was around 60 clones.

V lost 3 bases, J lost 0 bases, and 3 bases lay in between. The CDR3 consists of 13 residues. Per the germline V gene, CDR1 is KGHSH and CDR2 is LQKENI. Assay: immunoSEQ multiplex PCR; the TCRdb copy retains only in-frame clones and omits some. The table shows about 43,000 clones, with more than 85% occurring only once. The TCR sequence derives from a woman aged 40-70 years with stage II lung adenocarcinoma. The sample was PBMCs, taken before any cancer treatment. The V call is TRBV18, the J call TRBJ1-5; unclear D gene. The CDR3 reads CASSPGSNQPQHF. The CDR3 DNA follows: TGTGCCAGCTCACCGGGTAGCAATCAGCCCCAGCATTTT.